This passage covers 19 T cell receptor beta chains from one sample sequenced in a study of cytomegalovirus exposure and HLA in healthy donors. It was with 60 Vbeta and 13 Jbeta primers that the PCR ran. Only in-frame clones appear in the TCRdb table, and some are missing; sequencing was by immunoSEQ multiplex PCR. This sample's clone table lists over 100,000 clones. The sequencing input was PBMCs. These receptors all stem from a man in his thirties or forties in good health and CMV-seronegative.

This rearrangement joins TRBV18 to TRBJ1-1, with D possibly being TRBD1 (6 bases). Germline V gene sequence: CDR1 KGHSH, CDR2 LQKENI. V lost 4 bases, J lost 1 base, and 7 bases lay in between. The CDR3 is made up of 13 amino acids. DNA for the CDR3: TGTGCCAGCTCACGACAGGAGAACACTGAAGCTTTCTTT. This translates into CASSRQENTEAFF.

The chain couples TRBV9 to TRBJ2-7, with 7 positions matching TRBD2. The CDR3 has 15 residues. The trim removed 0 bases at V and 3 bases at J, leaving 6 bases unmatched. CDR1 SGDLS and CDR2 YYNGEE come from the germline V gene. CDR3 in DNA: TGTGCCAGCAGCGTAGAATCGGGGGGATACTACGAGCAGTACTTC. Translated, it gives CASSVESGGYYEQYF. The whole variable domain, filled in from reference TRBV9 and TRBJ2-7, reads DSGVTQTPKHLITATGQRVTLRCSPRSGDLSVYWYQQSLDQGLQFLIQYYNGEERAKGNILERFSAQQFPDLHSELNLSSLELGDSALYFCASSVESGGYYEQYFGPGTRLTVT.

V usage is TRBV10-3 and J usage is TRBJ2-2; the match to TRBD2 covers 14 bases. Germline V lookup: CDR1 ENHRY, CDR2 SYGVKD. The CDR3 is 15 amino acids. J was trimmed by 2 bases and V by 11 bases; bases with no gene match: 4. The CDR3 loop reads CAVGTSGSNTGELFF. The CDR3 coding sequence is TGTGCCGTCGGGACTAGCGGGAGCAACACCGGGGAGCTGTTTTTT.

V usage is TRBV28 and J usage is TRBJ2-4, with TRBD1 as a possible D gene (6 bases). The CDR3 loop spans 14 amino acids. V was cut by 8 bases and J by 2 bases, with 13 bases left in between. The germline V gene encodes CDR1 MDHEN and CDR2 SYDVKM. CDR3 nucleotides: TGTGCCAGCGGACTTCAGGGGACCAAAAACATTCAGTACTTC. Protein product: CASGLQGTKNIQYF.

The chain links TRBV14 to TRBJ1-4, with 7 positions matching TRBD1. Germline V gives CDR1 SGHDN, CDR2 FVKESK. This CDR3 contains 15 residues. Unmatched junction bases numbered 5, after V lost 2 bases and J lost 5 bases. The DNA of the CDR3 is TGTGCCAGCAGCCAACTGGGACAGAAGAATGAAAAACTGTTTTTT. It translates to CASSQLGQKNEKLFF. The whole variable domain, filled in from reference TRBV14 and TRBJ1-4, reads EAGVTQFPSHSVIEKGQTVTLRCDPISGHDNLYWYRRVMGKEIKFLLHFVKESKQDESGMPNNRFLAERTGGTYSTLKVQPAELEDSGVYFCASSQLGQKNEKLFFGSGTQLSVL.

The V call is TRBV6-5, the J call TRBJ1-1; D remains ambiguous. The germline V gene encodes CDR1 MNHEY and CDR2 SVGAGI. The length of the CDR3 is 14 residues. V was cut by 7 bases and J by 0 bases, with 12 bases left in between. The CDR3 protein is CASNLDGMNTEAFF. For the CDR3, the DNA is TGTGCCAGCAACCTAGACGGTATGAACACTGAAGCTTTCTTT.

This chain joins TRBV6-1 and TRBJ1-2, with D unresolved. Germline V lookup: CDR1 MNHNS, CDR2 SASEGT. V shed 6 bases and J shed 4 bases, with 12 bases lying between them. This CDR3 has 13 residues. As DNA, the CDR3 is TGTGCCAGCAGCCCCGGCGGCTCCTATGGCTACACCTTC. This encodes CASSPGGSYGYTF.

V and J are TRBV18 and TRBJ2-7, with 7 bases that match TRBD1. V gave up 6 bases and J gave up 3 bases; unmatched junction bases: 8. Per germline, CDR1 KGHSH and CDR2 LQKENI. This CDR3 has 14 residues. The CDR3 protein is CASSTGAGLYEQYF. The CDR3 nucleotides are TGTGCCAGCTCCACAGGGGCCGGACTCTACGAGCAGTACTTC.

The chain's CDR3 is CAWSPIETQYF. CDR3 nucleotides: TGTGCCTGGAGCCCTATTGAGACCCAGTACTTC. The chain links TRBV30 to TRBJ2-5; D gene uncertain. V dropped 3 bases and J dropped 5 bases, with 7 bases sitting between them. The CDR3 contains 11 residues. The V gene's germline CDR1 is GTSNPN and CDR2 SVGIG (reference sequence).

This rearrangement joins TRBV18 to TRBJ1-5, with TRBD1 matching over 7 bases. J gave up 6 bases and V 2 bases, and 1 base lay outside the gene matches. The germline V gene encodes CDR1 KGHSH and CDR2 LQKENI. The CDR3 is 13 residues long. The CDR3 DNA reads TGTGCCAGCTCACCAGCAGGGGGTCAGCCCCAGCATTTT. As protein: CASSPAGGQPQHF.

DNA of the CDR3: TGTGCCAGCAGAGAGGGACAGGGGACCGGGGAGCTGTTTTTT. Amino acid sequence: CASREGQGTGELFF. The rearrangement uses TRBV6-1 and TRBJ2-2, with 10 bases lining up with TRBD1. Losses at the gene ends were 6 bases for V and 5 bases for J; bases not matched to a gene: 3. The germline gives CDR1 MNHNS, CDR2 SASEGT. The CDR3 is made up of 14 amino acids.

This chain joins TRBV7-9 and TRBJ1-1; D might be TRBD1 (5 bases). Germline assignment: CDR1 SEHNR and CDR2 FQNEAQ (reference sequence). The V and J ends lost 7 bases and 1 base respectively, with 22 bases between them. The CDR3 has 17 residues. The CDR3: CASTSNRGAEGNTEAFF. In nucleotides, the CDR3 is TGTGCCAGCACCTCTAATCGGGGCGCGGAGGGGAACACTGAAGCTTTCTTT.

This sequence joins TRBV6-6 and TRBJ1-1; 7 bases map to TRBD1. V lost 5 bases, J lost 6 bases, and 12 bases stayed unmatched. The germline gives CDR1 MNHNY, CDR2 SVGAGI (reference sequence). CDR3 length: 15 residues. The DNA for the CDR3 is TGTGCCAGCAGTCCTCAACAGGGGACCTTGTCTGAAGCTTTCTTT. This codes for CASSPQQGTLSEAFF.

The chain couples TRBV6-5 to TRBJ1-2; D might be TRBD1 (6 bases). V was trimmed by 7 bases and J by 14 bases, leaving 23 bases between them. There are 13 residues in the CDR3. Germline V gene sequence: CDR1 MNHEY, CDR2 SVGAGI. CDR3 residues: CASTPPGTPFATF. CDR3 in DNA: TGTGCCAGCACCCCACCCGGGACACCCTTCGCGACCTTC.

The chain recombines TRBV18 with TRBJ2-4; the match to TRBD1 covers 8 bases. V gave up 4 bases and J gave up 8 bases; unmatched junction bases: 7. CDR3 length: 14 amino acids. Germline-derived CDR1 and CDR2 are KGHSH and LQKENI. The chain's CDR3 is CASSLMDREDIQYF. The DNA for the CDR3 is TGTGCCAGCTCACTCATGGACAGGGAGGACATTCAGTACTTC.

This CDR3 reads CASSWVTGYEQYF. CDR3 coding DNA: TGTGCCAGCTCATGGGTTACGGGGTACGAGCAGTACTTC. The rearrangement joins TRBV6-5 to TRBJ2-7, with D possibly being TRBD2 (5 bases). The CDR3 consists of 13 residues. Looked up from germline, CDR1 is MNHEY and CDR2 is SVGAGI. The V end lost 8 bases, the J end lost 4 bases, and 15 bases lay between the germline ends.

V gene TRBV7-8 combines with J gene TRBJ1-1; TRBD1 agrees at 7 bases. Per the germline V gene, CDR1 is SGHVS and CDR2 is FQNEAQ. The junction had 11 bases not matched to a gene; V was cut back by 5 bases and J by 2 bases. The CDR3 is 16 residues long. The chain's CDR3 is CASSPQTGTLNTEAFF. CDR3 coding DNA: TGTGCCAGCAGCCCACAGACAGGGACCCTCAACACTGAAGCTTTCTTT.

CDR3 residues: CASSPPGALIYEQYF. The DNA for the CDR3 is TGTGCCAGCTCACCACCGGGGGCATTAATCTACGAGCAGTACTTC. The J gene is TRBJ2-7, the V gene TRBV18; D is perhaps TRBD1 (6 bases). V lost 0 bases to trimming and J lost 3 bases, with 12 bases between them. Germline CDR1 and CDR2: KGHSH and LQKENI. The CDR3 spans 15 residues.

CDR3 residues: CASSQVGDRAETQYF. The CDR3 bases are TGCGCCAGCAGCCAAGTCGGGGACAGGGCTGAGACCCAGTACTTC. The chain couples TRBV4-1 to TRBJ2-5, with TRBD1 identical over 9 bases. Losses at the gene ends were 1 base for V and 5 bases for J; bases not matched to a gene: 5. From germline, CDR1 is MGHRA and CDR2 YSYEKL. The CDR3 runs 15 residues.